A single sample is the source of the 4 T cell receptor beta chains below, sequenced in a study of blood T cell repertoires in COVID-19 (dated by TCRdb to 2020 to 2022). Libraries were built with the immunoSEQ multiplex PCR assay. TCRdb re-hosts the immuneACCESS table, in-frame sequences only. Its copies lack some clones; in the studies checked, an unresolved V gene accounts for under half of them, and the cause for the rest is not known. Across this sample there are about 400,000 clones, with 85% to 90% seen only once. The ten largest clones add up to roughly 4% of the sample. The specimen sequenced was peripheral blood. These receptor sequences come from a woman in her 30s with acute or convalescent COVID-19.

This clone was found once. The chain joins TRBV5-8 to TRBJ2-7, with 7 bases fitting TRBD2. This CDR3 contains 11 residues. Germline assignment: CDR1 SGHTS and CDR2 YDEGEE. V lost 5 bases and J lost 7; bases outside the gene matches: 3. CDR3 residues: CASRWGGEQYF. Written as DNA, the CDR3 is TGTGCCAGCAGATGGGGGGGGGAGCAGTACTTC.

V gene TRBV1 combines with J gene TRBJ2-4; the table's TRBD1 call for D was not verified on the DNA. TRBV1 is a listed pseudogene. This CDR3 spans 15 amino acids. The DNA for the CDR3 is TGCACCAGCAGCCAACAGGGCCTAGCCAAAAACATTCAGTACTTC. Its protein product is CTSSQQGLAKNIQYF.

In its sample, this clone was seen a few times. CDR3 sequence reads: CASSLWADNSPLHF. In nucleotides, the CDR3 is TGTGCCAGCAGCTTATGGGCAGATAATTCACCCCTCCACTTT. The V call is TRBV7-9, the J call TRBJ1-6; D gene unclear. Trimming cost V 2 bases and J 5 bases, with 7 bases left between them. The CDR3 sequence is 14 residues long. Germline loops: CDR1 SEHNR, CDR2 FQNEAQ (reference sequence).

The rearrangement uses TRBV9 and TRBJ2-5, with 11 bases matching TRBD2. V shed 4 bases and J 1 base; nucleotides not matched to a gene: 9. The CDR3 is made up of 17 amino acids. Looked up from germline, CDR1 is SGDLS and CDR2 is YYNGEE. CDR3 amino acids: CASSPRSLAGGQETQYF. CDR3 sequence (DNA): TGTGCCAGCAGCCCCCGAAGTCTAGCGGGGGGCCAAGAGACCCAGTACTTC.